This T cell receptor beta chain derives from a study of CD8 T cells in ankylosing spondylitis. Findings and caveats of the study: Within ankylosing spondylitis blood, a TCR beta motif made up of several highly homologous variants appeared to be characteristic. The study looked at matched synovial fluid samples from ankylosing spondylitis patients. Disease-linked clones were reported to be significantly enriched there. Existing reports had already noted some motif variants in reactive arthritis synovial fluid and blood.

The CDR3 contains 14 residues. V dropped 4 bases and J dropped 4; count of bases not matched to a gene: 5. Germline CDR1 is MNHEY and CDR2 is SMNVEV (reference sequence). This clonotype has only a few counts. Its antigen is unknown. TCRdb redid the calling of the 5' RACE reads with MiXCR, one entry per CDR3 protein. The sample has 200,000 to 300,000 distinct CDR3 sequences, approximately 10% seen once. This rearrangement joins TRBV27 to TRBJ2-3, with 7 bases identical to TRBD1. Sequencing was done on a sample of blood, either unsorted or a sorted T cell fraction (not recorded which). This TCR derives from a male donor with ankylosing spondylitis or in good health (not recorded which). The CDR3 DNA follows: TGTGCCAGCAGTTCGACAGGGTGGGCAGATACGCAGTATTTT. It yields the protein CASSSTGWADTQYF.